The 18 T cell receptor beta chains below all came from one sample that was sequenced in a study of regulatory T cells in long-lasting Graves disease. Stated time point: persistent/refractory GD, antithyroid drugs over 5 years with positive TRAb. RNA from PBMCs was the source of the TCR library. Building of the TCR beta libraries involved iRepertoire HTBI primers and Arm-PCR of CDR3 regions. TCRdb passed the multiplex PCR reads through MiXCR, listing each CDR3 protein once. The sample has more than 300,000 distinct CDR3 sequences, approximately 25% seen once; the top ten hold less than 30%. This sample comprised peripheral blood mononuclear cells (PBMCs), obtained when the disease was refractory, from a patient treated with antithyroid drugs. All receptors come from a woman aged 40 to 50 with Graves disease.

This clonotype was counted a few times. A far larger clone is only one base removed, so a read error is likely. Here the CDR3 omits its conserved ending phenylalanine or tryptophan, so a read error is the likely source. The chain combines TRBV6-2 or TRBV6-3 with TRBJ2-6, with D unresolved. V was pared by 2 bases and J by 15 bases, with 14 bases between. Germline lookup yields CDR1 MNHEY and CDR2 SVGEGT. CDR3 length: 13 amino acids. The CDR3 nucleotides are TGTGCCAGCAGTTACCGGGCAGACCCTGCCCTGACTCTC. It translates to CASSYRADPALTL.

This clonotype was counted at least ten times. This chain uses TRBV6-5 with TRBJ2-5, with D perhaps TRBD2 (7 bases). With 3 bases removed from V and 5 bases from J, the gap between germline ends came to 16 bases. Looked up from germline, CDR1 is MNHEY and CDR2 is SVGAGI. The CDR3 is 15 amino acids. The CDR3 region is CASSYRGGERETQYF. CDR3 DNA sequence: TGTGCCAGCAGTTATAGGGGGGGCGAGCGTGAGACCCAGTACTTC.

V and J are TRBV10-3 and TRBJ2-5; the D is unclear. Between the trimmed V and J ends, which lost 10 bases and 5 bases, there was a span of 14 bases. The CDR3 runs to 12 residues. Germline values: CDR1 ENHRY, CDR2 SYGVKD. Written as DNA, the CDR3 is TGTGCCAGTGGGCCTCGTCGGGAGACCCAGTACTTC. Its translation is CASGPRRETQYF.

This clonotype was counted many times. The J gene is TRBJ1-4, the V gene TRBV11-2, with D hard to call. The CDR3 is 11 amino acids. V gave up 1 base and J gave up 12 bases, with 6 bases separating them. From germline, CDR1 is SGHAT and CDR2 FQNNGV. The CDR3 DNA sequence: TGTGCCAGCAGCTTAGGGATCGAACTGTTTTTT. Its protein is CASSLGIELFF.

This clonotype has a count of ten or more. This rearrangement joins TRBV2 to TRBJ2-7, with no clear D. In germline, CDR1 is SNHLY, CDR2 FYNNEI. Trimming took 6 bases from V and 0 from J, leaving 6 bases between them. This CDR3 is 12 amino acids long. CDR3: CASRRTSYEQYF. CDR3 DNA sequence: TGTGCCAGCAGACGGACCTCCTACGAGCAGTACTTC.

This clonotype was detected ten times or more. V gene TRBV24-1 combines with J gene TRBJ2-2; D is possibly TRBD1 or TRBD2 (5 bases each). The CDR3 has 15 residues. Germline CDR1 is KGHDR and CDR2 is SFDVKD. The V end lost 2 bases, the J end lost 5 bases, and 11 bases lay between the germline ends. The CDR3 is CATSDSGTMTGELFF. The CDR3 DNA reads as TGTGCCACCAGTGATTCGGGGACGATGACCGGGGAGCTGTTTTTT.

This clonotype has only a few counts. The chain combines TRBV7-9 with TRBJ2-5; 9 nucleotides align to TRBD1. V gave up 4 bases and J gave up 4 bases; unmatched junction bases: 4. In germline, CDR1 is SEHNR, CDR2 FQNEAQ (reference sequence). The CDR3 is made up of 14 amino acids. CDR3: CASSSGQGGETQYF. CDR3 nucleotide sequence: TGTGCCAGCAGCTCGGGACAGGGAGGAGAGACCCAGTACTTC.

This clonotype was observed at least ten times. At one of its ends the junction is not consistent with the germline gene, which may arise from a read error. The chain recombines TRBV5-1 with TRBJ2-7; TRBD2 agrees at 9 bases. This CDR3 is built from 14 residues. Per germline, CDR1 SGHRS and CDR2 YFSETQ. CDR3 region: CASSLVAGGLEQYF. The CDR3 DNA reads TGTGCCAGCAGCTTAGTTGCGGGAGGGCTCGAGCAGTACTTC.

The rearrangement links TRBV19 to TRBJ1-5, with a possible D match to TRBD1 (6 bases). The CDR3 totals 14 residues. CDR1 and CDR2 from the germline V gene are LNHDA and SQIVND (reference sequence). The V gene lost 7 bases and the J gene lost 0 bases, with 10 bases spanning the gap. Here the CDR3 reads CASTMDSSNQPQHF. In DNA, the CDR3 is TGTGCCAGTACCATGGACAGTAGCAATCAGCCCCAGCATTTT.

This clonotype was counted many times. The J gene is TRBJ1-2, the V gene TRBV7-2, with D unresolved. V lost 1 base to trimming and J lost 8 bases, with 14 bases between them. The CDR3 extends over 14 amino acids. CDR1 is SGHTA and CDR2 is FQGNSA in the germline V gene. The CDR3 loop is CASSLGNGAVGYTF. The CDR3 region has the DNA TGTGCCAGCAGCTTAGGTAACGGTGCAGTCGGCTACACCTTC.

This sequence joins TRBV6-1 and TRBJ2-7; D tentatively reads TRBD1 or TRBD2 (5 bases each). V lost 0 bases and J 1 base, leaving 22 bases between the germline ends. There are 19 residues in the CDR3. Germline V CDR1 and CDR2: MNHNS, SASEGT. The CDR3 DNA reads as TGTGCCAGCAGTGAAGCCCGGCAGGGAAGGATTAGCGTATCCTACGAGCAGTACTTC. The encoded protein is CASSEARQGRISVSYEQYF.

This clonotype was counted many times. The CDR3 sequence is CSAPLTGNTEAFF. The CDR3 nucleotides are TGCAGTGCTCCCCTGACAGGGAACACTGAAGCTTTCTTT. The chain couples TRBV20-1 to TRBJ1-1; D might be TRBD1 (6 bases). This CDR3 region has 13 residues. The V gene lost 5 bases and the J gene lost 1 base, with 11 bases spanning the gap. The germline V gene encodes CDR1 DFQATT and CDR2 SNEGSKA (reference sequence).

This clonotype appeared many times. The V and J genes are TRBV11-2 and TRBJ2-7; TRBD2 aligns across 9 bases. Germline V lookup: CDR1 SGHAT, CDR2 FQNNGV. The V and J ends lost 4 bases and 4 bases, in that order; junction bases with no gene match: 8. The CDR3 is made up of 15 amino acids. CDR3 sequence reads: CASSSLAGVLYEQYF. The DNA for the CDR3 is TGTGCCAGCAGCTCGTTAGCGGGAGTCCTTTACGAGCAGTACTTC.

This clonotype came up a few times. The V gene is TRBV7-2, the J gene TRBJ1-3; D gene unclear. Per the germline V gene, CDR1 is SGHTA and CDR2 is FQGNSA. The CDR3 consists of 16 residues. V lost 5 bases and J lost 4, with 18 bases in between. The CDR3 coding sequence is TGTGCCAGCAGCCCCTGGGCGGAGAGCTCCGGAAACACCATATATTTT. Translating gives CASSPWAESSGNTIYF.

This sequence joins TRBV19 and TRBJ1-5, with a possible D match to TRBD1 (5 bases). Germline-derived CDR1 and CDR2 are LNHDA and SQIVND (reference sequence). The CDR3 spans 17 residues. Trimming stripped 7 bases from V and 0 bases from J, with 19 bases between. DNA of the CDR3: TGTGCCAGTACAAGGGACCGACGATTGTATAGCAATCAGCCCCAGCATTTT. This codes for CASTRDRRLYSNQPQHF.

Only a few counts were recorded for this clonotype. This rearrangement joins TRBV11-2 to TRBJ2-5; tentative D call: TRBD1 (5 bases). CDR3 length equals 16 residues. V lost 6 bases, J lost 1 base, and 18 bases lay in between. Germline V gene sequence: CDR1 SGHAT, CDR2 FQNNGV. The CDR3 region has the DNA TGTGCCAGCAGACCCATCAGGGCAGGGCCCCAAGAGACCCAGTACTTC. This sequence encodes CASRPIRAGPQETQYF.

This clonotype was found many times. The chain carries TRBV2 and TRBJ1-4; D remains unclear. The CDR3 sequence is 15 residues long. V was pared by 6 bases and J by 4 bases, with 15 bases between. Germline V gene lookup returns CDR1 SNHLY and CDR2 FYNNEI. The CDR3 protein is CASRATGILNEKLFF. CDR3 coding DNA: TGTGCCAGCAGGGCGACCGGTATCCTTAATGAAAAACTGTTTTTT.

J is TRBJ2-1 and V is TRBV19, with D perhaps TRBD2 (5 bases). This CDR3 is 11 amino acids long. The V and J ends lost 5 bases and 9 bases respectively, with 8 bases between them. Germline CDR1 is LNHDA and CDR2 is SQIVND (reference sequence). CDR3 nucleotides: TGTGCCAGTAGTGACGGGATTGAGCAGTTCTTC. Translation gives CASSDGIEQFF.